This T cell receptor (beta chain) was sequenced in a study of shared T cell receptors in the human thymus. Looked up from germline, CDR1 is MNHEY and CDR2 is SVGAGI. The CDR3 loop spans 12 amino acids. Between the trimmed V and J ends, which lost 4 bases and 15 bases, there was a span of 16 bases. Only one count was recorded for this clone. Generated by immunoSEQ multiplex PCR, the TCRdb table keeps only in-frame clones and is missing some. The table includes hundreds of thousands of clones, around 82% detected once. These data also featured in a second study, about human thymus T cells. That source notes: Healthy Finnish infants undergoing corrective surgery for congenital heart defects were used as donors. Thymus pieces cut out during corrective heart surgery were the tissue that was used.

The material sequenced was thymocytes. The sequence derives from a boy younger than two with a congenital heart defect. The V gene is TRBV6-5, the J gene TRBJ2-1, with a tentative D call TRBD2 (5 bases). The CDR3 here is CASSSRTGFRFF. CDR3 coding DNA: TGTGCCAGCAGTTCCCGGACTGGTTTTCGGTTCTTC.